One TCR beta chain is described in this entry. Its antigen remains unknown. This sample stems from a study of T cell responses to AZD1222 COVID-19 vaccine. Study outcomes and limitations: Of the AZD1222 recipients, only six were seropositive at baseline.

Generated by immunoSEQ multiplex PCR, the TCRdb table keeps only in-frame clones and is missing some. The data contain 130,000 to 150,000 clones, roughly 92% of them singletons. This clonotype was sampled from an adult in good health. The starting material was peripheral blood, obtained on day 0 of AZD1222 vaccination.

CDR3 amino acids: CASSFNRGLGGNTIYF. CDR3 bases: TGTGCCAGCAGCTTTAACAGGGGGCTTGGTGGAAACACCATATATTTT. The chain couples TRBV7-9 to TRBJ1-3; 9 positions agree with TRBD1. CDR3 length equals 16 residues. Germline loops: CDR1 SEHNR, CDR2 FQNEAQ (reference sequence). V lost 3 bases and J lost 3; bases outside the gene matches: 6.